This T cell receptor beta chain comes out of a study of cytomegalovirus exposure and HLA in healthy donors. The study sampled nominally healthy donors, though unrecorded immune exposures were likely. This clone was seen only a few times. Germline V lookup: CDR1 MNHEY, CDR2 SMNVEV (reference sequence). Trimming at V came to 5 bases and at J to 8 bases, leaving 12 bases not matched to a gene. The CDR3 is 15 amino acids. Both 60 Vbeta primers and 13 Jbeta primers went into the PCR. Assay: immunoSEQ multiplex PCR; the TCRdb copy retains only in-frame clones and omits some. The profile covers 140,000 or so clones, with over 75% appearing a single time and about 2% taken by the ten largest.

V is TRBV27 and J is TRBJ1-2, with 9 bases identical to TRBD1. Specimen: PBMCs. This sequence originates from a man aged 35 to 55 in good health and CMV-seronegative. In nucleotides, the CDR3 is TGTGCCAGCAGTCCATGGGACAGGGTGACTGAAGGCTACACCTTC. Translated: CASSPWDRVTEGYTF.